A selection of T cell receptor beta chains follows, all from one sample in a study of persistence of HIV-infected CD4 T cells. The antigens for these receptors are not known. Sequencing was performed with immunoSEQ multiplex PCR; in TCRdb, only in-frame clones are kept and a portion is missing. Of 40,000 to 45,000 clones in the sample, 80% to 95% were seen once. Here the sequenced sample was CD4+ T cells sorted from PBMCs after approximately 19-hour stimulation, taken from a patient who received antiretroviral therapy. These receptors came from an adult man with HIV who was CMV-seropositive. Each CDR3 is given with its conserved first and last residue. A D gene is named only where the DNA matches it firmly.

>-|TRBV27|TRBJ2-6
TGTGCCAGCAGGACAATTGGGGCCAACGTCCTGACTTTC
CASRTIGANVLTF
>-|TRBV5-1|TRBJ1-5
TGCGCCAGCAGCCTGATGGGGGCGAGGGATCAGCCCCAGCATTTT
CASSLMGARDQPQHF
>TRBD2|TRBV7-9|TRBJ2-5
TGTGCCAGCAGCCTAGCGGGGGGCCGATTTCTGGAGACCCAGTACTTC
CASSLAGGRFLETQYF
>-|TRBV12-3/TRBV12-4|TRBJ1-5
TGTGCCAGCAGTTTTCGCAGCAATCAGCCCCAGCATTTT
CASSFRSNQPQHF
>TRBD1|TRBV7-2|TRBJ2-3
TGTGCCAGCAGCTCCCGGGGACAGAGCACAGATACGCAGTATTTT
CASSSRGQSTDTQYF
>TRBD1|TRBV6-5|TRBJ1-3
TGTGCCAGCAGTTTCGAACAGGGGGCTGGAAACACCATATATTTT
CASSFEQGAGNTIYF
>TRBD2|TRBV13|TRBJ2-1
TGTGCCAGCAGCCCCCGGACTAGCGGGGGACCCTACAATGAGCAGTTCTTC
CASSPRTSGGPYNEQFF
>-|TRBV19|TRBJ2-7
TGTGCCAGTAGCCCCCGGTCCATGGCCATCGTCGGAGAGCAGTACTTC
CASSPRSMAIVGEQYF
>-|TRBV6-6|TRBJ1-1
TGTGCCAGCAGTGGGGGGGCTGGCACTGAAGCTTTCTTT
CASSGGAGTEAFF
>-|TRBV19|TRBJ1-4
TGTGCCAGCGCGGTTTCGGGAAATGAAAAACTGTTTTTT
CASAVSGNEKLFF
>TRBD1|TRBV29-1|TRBJ2-7
TGCAGCGTTTCCCCCTATTCCGGGACAGGGGGCTGGGAGCAGTACTTC
CSVSPYSGTGGWEQYF
>-|TRBV6-5|TRBJ2-7
TGTGCCAGCAGTACCCCGAGCCAGGGATACGAGCAGTACTTC
CASSTPSQGYEQYF